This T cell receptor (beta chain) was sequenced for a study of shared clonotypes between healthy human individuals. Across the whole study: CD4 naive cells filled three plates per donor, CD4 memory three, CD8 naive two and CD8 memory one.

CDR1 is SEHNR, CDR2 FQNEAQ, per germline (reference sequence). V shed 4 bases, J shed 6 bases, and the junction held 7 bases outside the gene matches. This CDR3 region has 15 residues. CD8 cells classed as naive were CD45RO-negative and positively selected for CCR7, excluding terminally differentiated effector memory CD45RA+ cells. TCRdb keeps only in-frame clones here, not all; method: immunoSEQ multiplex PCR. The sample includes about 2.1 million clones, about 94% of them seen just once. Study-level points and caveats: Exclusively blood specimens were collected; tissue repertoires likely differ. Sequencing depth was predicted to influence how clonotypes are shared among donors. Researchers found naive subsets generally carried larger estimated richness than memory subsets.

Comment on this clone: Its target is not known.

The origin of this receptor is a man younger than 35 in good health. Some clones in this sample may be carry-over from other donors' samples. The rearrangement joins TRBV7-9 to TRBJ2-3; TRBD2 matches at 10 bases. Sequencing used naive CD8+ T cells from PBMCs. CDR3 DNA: TGTGCCAGCAGCTCCGCTAGCGGGAGTAGGGATACGCAGTATTTT. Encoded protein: CASSSASGSRDTQYF.